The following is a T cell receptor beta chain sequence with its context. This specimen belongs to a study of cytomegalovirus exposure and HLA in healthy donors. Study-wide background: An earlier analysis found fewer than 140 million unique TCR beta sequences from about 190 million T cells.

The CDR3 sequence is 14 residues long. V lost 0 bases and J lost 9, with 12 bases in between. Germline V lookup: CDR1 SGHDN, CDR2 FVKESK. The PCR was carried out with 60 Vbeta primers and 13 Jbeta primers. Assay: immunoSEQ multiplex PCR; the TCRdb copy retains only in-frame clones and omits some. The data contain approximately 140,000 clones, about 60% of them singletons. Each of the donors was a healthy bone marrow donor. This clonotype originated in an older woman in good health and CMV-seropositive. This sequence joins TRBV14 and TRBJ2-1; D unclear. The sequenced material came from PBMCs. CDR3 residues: CASSQEGEEREQFF. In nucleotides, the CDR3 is TGTGCCAGCAGCCAAGAGGGTGAGGAGCGTGAGCAGTTCTTC.